This TCR beta chain emerged from a study of OX40 agonist ivuxolimab in advanced cancers. Turning to the study itself: At doses from 0.01 to 10 mg/kg, patients were given intravenous ivuxolimab every 2 weeks.

Details on this clone: What it recognizes is unknown.

Study-wide points: There was clonal expansion of CD4+ and CD8+ blood T cells by week 6 at 0.1 to 3.0 mg/kg. Expanded clones tended on average to be more numerous among CD8+ T cells than CD4+.

Here immunoSEQ multiplex PCR was the method, and the copy in TCRdb shows in-frame clones only, minus some. The profile shows roughly 63,000 clones, more than 85% of them singletons. The CDR3 has 17 amino acids. V was shortened by 3 bases and J by 1 base, with 15 bases between the two germline ends. Germline CDR1 and CDR2: SGHTA and FQGNSA. The V and J genes are TRBV7-2 and TRBJ2-2; maybe TRBD2 (6 bases). The clonotype was recovered from an adult with an advanced solid tumor such as melanoma, head and neck, liver or kidney cancer. Sequences were derived from CD4+ or CD8+ T cells sorted from blood, sampled in a trial of the OX40 agonist ivuxolimab. The CDR3 sequence is CASSFLGAGKNTGELFF. DNA for the CDR3: TGTGCCAGCAGCTTCCTAGGGGCGGGGAAGAACACCGGGGAGCTGTTTTTT.